This T cell receptor (beta chain) appears in the sequencing data of a study of blood T cell repertoires in COVID-19. Study as a whole: The cDNA or gDNA used as material had been derived from T cells, B-cell-depleted T cells, or PBMCs.

CDR1 and CDR2 from the germline V gene are SGHRS and YFSETQ. This CDR3 has 15 residues. Trimming took 7 bases from V and 1 from J, leaving 17 bases between them. As originally analysed: The authors estimated nucleated cell counts from reference gene primer amplification. TCRdb's copy holds only in-frame clones and misses some; the assay was immunoSEQ multiplex PCR. The DNA gave D and trimming, while V, J and clone size come from that table. The table shows 150,000 to 200,000 clones, with 88% occurring only once. The receptor's source is a human donor in a cohort sampled during active COVID-19. Source material: peripheral blood. The rearrangement joins TRBV5-1 to TRBJ1-2; D is undetermined. Here the CDR3 DNA reads TGCGCCAGCCGAACATCCCCGGAGAGTAACTATGGCTACACCTTC. Protein product: CASRTSPESNYGYTF.